The 2 T cell receptor beta chains given below trace back to one sample, sequenced in a study of graft-versus-host responses after intestinal transplantation. Method: immunoSEQ multiplex PCR; TCRdb's copy keeps in-frame clones and lacks some. Of about 97,000 clones in the sample, around 90% were seen once. The sample was PBMCs, taken approximately 470 days after intestinal transplant. Receptors were obtained from a human patient who received an intestinal transplant, so some T cells may come from the graft donor.

CDR3 coding DNA: TGTGCCAGCAGTACAGACAGGGAAGCCTACGAGCAGTACTTC. Protein: CASSTDREAYEQYF. This chain uses TRBV6-5 with TRBJ2-7, with 7 bases fitting TRBD1. The junction had 6 bases not matched to a gene; V was cut back by 5 bases and J by 2 bases. This CDR3 contains 14 residues. The germline V gene encodes CDR1 MNHEY and CDR2 SVGAGI.

The chain carries TRBV5-1 and TRBJ1-2; D is perhaps TRBD1 (5 bases). The ends were cut back, 2 bases at V and 3 bases at J, with 11 bases in the middle. The CDR3 covers 14 residues. From germline, CDR1 is SGHRS and CDR2 YFSETQ. Here the CDR3 DNA reads TGCGCCAGCAGCTTCAGGGAGGCTGACTATGGCTACACCTTC. The encoded protein is CASSFREADYGYTF.